This T cell receptor beta chain was captured in a study of cytomegalovirus exposure and HLA in healthy donors. The V gene's germline CDR1 is KGHSH and CDR2 LQKENI. Trimming took 5 bases from V and 0 from J; bases not matched to a gene: 7. The CDR3 is 17 residues long. This clone was detected once. PCR employed 60 Vbeta and 13 Jbeta primers. Sequenced by immunoSEQ multiplex PCR; TCRdb stores in-frame clones only, minus some. The sample carries hundreds of thousands of clones, around 64% recorded once. V gene TRBV18 combines with J gene TRBJ2-3; TRBD2 matches 11 bases. The TCR comes from a man aged 35 to 55 in good health and CMV-seropositive. The sample consisted of PBMCs. The CDR3 loop reads CASSSLAGGSSTDTQYF. As DNA, the CDR3 is TGTGCCAGCTCATCGCTAGCGGGGGGCAGTAGCACAGATACGCAGTATTTT.